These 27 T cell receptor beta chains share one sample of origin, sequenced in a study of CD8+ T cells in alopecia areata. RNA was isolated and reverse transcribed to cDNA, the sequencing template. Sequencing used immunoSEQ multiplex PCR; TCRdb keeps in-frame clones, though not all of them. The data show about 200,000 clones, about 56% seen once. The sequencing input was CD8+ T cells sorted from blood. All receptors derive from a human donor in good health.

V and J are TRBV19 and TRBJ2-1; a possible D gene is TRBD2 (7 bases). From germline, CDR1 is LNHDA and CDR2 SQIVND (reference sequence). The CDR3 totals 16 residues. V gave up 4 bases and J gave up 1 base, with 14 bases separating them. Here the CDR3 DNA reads TGTGCCAGTAGTAGCACAGGGCGGGGGTCCTACAATGAGCAGTTCTTC. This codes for CASSSTGRGSYNEQFF.

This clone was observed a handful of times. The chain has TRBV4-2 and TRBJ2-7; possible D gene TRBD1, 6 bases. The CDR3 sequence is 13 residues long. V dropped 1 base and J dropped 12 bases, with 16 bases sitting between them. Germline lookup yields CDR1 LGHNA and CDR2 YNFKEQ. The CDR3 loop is CASSQVPGARGYF. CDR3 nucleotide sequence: TGTGCCAGCAGCCAAGTTCCAGGGGCGAGGGGGTACTTC.

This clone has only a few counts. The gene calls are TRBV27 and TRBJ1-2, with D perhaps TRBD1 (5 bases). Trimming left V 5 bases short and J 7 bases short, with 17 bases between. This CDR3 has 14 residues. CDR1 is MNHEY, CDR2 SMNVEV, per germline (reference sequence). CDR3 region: CASSPLTGRVGYTF. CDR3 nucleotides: TGTGCCAGCAGTCCCCTGACGGGGCGGGTTGGCTACACCTTC.

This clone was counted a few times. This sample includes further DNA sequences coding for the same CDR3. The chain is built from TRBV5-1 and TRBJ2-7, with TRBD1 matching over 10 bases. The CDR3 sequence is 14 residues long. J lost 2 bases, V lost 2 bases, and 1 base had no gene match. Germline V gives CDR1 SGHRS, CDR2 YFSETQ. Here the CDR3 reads CASSFGTGAYEQYF. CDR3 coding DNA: TGCGCCAGCAGCTTCGGGACAGGGGCCTACGAGCAGTACTTC.

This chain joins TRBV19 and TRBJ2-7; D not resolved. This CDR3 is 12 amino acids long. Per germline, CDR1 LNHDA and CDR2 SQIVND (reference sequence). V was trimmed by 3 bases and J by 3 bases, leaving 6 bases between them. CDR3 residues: CASSMPDYEQYF. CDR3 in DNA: TGTGCCAGTAGTATGCCGGACTACGAGCAGTACTTC.

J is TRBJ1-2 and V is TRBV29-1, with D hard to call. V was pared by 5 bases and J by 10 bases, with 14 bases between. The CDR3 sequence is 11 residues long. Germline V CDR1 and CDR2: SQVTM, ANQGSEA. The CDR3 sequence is CSVRRDQAYTF. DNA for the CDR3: TGCAGCGTTAGGAGAGACCAGGCCTACACCTTC.

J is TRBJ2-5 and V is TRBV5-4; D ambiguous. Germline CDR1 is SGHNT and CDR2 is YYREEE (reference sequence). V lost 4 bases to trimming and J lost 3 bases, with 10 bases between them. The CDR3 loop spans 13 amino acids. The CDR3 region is CASSRTDKETQYF. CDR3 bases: TGTGCCAGCAGCCGTACGGATAAAGAGACCCAGTACTTC.

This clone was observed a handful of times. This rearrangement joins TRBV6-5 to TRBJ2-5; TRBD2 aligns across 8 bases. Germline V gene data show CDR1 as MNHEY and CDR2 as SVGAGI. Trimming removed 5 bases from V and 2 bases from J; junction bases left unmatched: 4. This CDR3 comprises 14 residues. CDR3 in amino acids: CASSPGLGQETQYF. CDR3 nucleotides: TGTGCCAGCAGTCCGGGACTAGGGCAAGAGACCCAGTACTTC.

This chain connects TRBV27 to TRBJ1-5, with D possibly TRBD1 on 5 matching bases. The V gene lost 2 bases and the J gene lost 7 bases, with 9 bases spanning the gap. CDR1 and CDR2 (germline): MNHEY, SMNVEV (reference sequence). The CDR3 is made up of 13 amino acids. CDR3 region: CASSLVPGQPQHF. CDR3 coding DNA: TGTGCCAGCAGTTTAGTTCCAGGGCAGCCCCAGCATTTT.

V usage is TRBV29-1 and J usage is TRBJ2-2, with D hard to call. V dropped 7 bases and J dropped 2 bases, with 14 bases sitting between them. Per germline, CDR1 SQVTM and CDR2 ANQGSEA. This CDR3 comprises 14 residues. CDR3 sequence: CSAAWGINTGELFF. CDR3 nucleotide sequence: TGCAGCGCCGCGTGGGGTATCAACACCGGGGAGCTGTTTTTT.

The CDR3 nucleotides are TGTGCCAGTAGTCCCGACAGGGGTTCGAGCTATGGCTACACCTTC. It encodes CASSPDRGSSYGYTF. The gene calls are TRBV19 and TRBJ1-2; 8 nucleotides line up with TRBD1. From germline, CDR1 is LNHDA and CDR2 SQIVND (reference sequence). CDR3 length: 15 residues. Trimming cost V 5 bases and J 4 bases; bases outside gene matches: 9.

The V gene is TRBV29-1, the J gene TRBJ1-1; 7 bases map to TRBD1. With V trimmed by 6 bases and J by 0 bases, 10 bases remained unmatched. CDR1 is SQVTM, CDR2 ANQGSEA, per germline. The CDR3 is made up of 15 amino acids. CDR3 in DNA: TGCAGCGTCTACCGACGGACAGGCATGAACACTGAAGCTTTCTTT. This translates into CSVYRRTGMNTEAFF. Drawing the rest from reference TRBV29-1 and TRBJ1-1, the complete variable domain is SAVISQKPSRDICQRGTSLTIQCQVDSQVTMMFWYRQQPGQSLTLIATANQGSEATYESGFVIDKFPISRPNLTFSTLTVSNMSPEDSSIYLCSVYRRTGMNTEAFFGQGTRLTVV.

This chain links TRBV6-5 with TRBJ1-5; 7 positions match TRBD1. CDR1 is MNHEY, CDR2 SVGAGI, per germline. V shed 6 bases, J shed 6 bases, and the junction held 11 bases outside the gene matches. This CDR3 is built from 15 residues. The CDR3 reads CASSLSTGRGQPQHF. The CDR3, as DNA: TGTGCCAGCAGCCTCTCGACAGGGAGGGGTCAGCCCCAGCATTTT.

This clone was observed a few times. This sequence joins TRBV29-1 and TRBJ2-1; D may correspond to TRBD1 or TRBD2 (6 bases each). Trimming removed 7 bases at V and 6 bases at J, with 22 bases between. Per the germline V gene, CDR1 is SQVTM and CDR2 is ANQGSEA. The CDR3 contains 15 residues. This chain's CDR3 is CSGTWGVGGLNEQFF. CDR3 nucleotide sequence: TGCAGCGGAACCTGGGGAGTTGGGGGGCTCAATGAGCAGTTCTTC.

CDR3 sequence reads: CASSHAGGEAFF. CDR3 coding DNA: TGCGCCAGCAGCCATGCTGGAGGGGAAGCTTTCTTT. This chain joins TRBV4-1 and TRBJ1-1, with unresolved D. Germline loops: CDR1 MGHRA, CDR2 YSYEKL. The CDR3 length is 12 residues. With 3 bases removed from V and 8 bases from J, the gap between germline ends came to 10 bases.

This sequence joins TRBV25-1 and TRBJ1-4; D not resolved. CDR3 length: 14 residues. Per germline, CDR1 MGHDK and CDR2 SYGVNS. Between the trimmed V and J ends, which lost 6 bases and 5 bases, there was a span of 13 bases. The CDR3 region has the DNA TGTGCCAGCAGCGAGGACGGGAGAAATGAAAAACTGTTTTTT. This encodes CASSEDGRNEKLFF. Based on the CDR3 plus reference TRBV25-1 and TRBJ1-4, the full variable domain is EADIYQTPRYLVIGTGKKITLECSQTMGHDKMYWYQQDPGMELHLIHYSYGVNSTEKGDLSSESTVSRIRTEHFPLTLESARPSHTSQYLCASSEDGRNEKLFFGSGTQLSVL.

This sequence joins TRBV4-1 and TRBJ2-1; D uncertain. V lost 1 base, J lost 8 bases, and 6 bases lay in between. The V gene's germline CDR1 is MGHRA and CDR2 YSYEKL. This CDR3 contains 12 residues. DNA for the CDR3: TGCGCCAGCAGCCAAGGTAATGATGAGCAGTTCTTC. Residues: CASSQGNDEQFF.

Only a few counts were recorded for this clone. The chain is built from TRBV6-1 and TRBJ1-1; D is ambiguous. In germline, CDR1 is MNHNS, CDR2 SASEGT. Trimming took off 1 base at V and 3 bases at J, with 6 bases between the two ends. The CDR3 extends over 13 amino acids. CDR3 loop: CASSEGGHTEAFF. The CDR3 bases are TGTGCCAGCAGTGAAGGCGGTCACACTGAAGCTTTCTTT.

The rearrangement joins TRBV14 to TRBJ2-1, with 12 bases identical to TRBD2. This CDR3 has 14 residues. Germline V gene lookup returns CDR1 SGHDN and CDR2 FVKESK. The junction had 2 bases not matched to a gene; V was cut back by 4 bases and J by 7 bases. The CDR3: CASSLGLAGNEQFF. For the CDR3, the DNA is TGTGCCAGCAGCCTAGGACTAGCGGGGAATGAGCAGTTCTTC.

The CDR3 reads CAGSTGFGETQYF. The CDR3 region has the DNA TGTGCCGGATCGACAGGGTTCGGGGAGACCCAGTACTTC. The V gene is TRBV2, the J gene TRBJ2-5; 7 bases match TRBD1. Germline values: CDR1 SNHLY, CDR2 FYNNEI. The CDR3 has 13 residues. V trimming: 11 bases; J trimming: 5 bases; junction bases outside the gene matches: 11.

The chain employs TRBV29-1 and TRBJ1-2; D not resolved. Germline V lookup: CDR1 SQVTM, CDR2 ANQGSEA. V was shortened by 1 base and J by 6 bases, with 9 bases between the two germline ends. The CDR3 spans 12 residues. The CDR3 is CSVEGASDGYTF. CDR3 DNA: TGCAGCGTTGAAGGGGCATCGGATGGCTACACCTTC. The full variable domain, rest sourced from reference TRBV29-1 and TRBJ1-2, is SAVISQKPSRDICQRGTSLTIQCQVDSQVTMMFWYRQQPGQSLTLIATANQGSEATYESGFVIDKFPISRPNLTFSTLTVSNMSPEDSSIYLCSVEGASDGYTFGSGTRLTVV.

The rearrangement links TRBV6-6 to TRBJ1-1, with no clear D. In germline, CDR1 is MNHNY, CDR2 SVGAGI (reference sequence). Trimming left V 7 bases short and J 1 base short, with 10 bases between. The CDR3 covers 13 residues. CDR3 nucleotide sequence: TGTGCCAGCACCGAAACTGCGAACACTGAAGCTTTCTTT. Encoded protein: CASTETANTEAFF.

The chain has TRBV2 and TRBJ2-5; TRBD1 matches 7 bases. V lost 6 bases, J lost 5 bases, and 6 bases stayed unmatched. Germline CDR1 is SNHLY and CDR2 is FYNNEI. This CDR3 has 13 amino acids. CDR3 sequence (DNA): TGTGCCAGCAGCCGACAGGGTTACGAGACCCAGTACTTC. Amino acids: CASSRQGYETQYF. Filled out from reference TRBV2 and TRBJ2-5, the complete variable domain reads EPEVTQTPSHQVTQMGQEVILRCVPISNHLYFYWYRQILGQKVEFLVSFYNNEISEKSEIFDDQFSVERPDGSNFTLKIRSTKLEDSAMYFCASSRQGYETQYFGPGTRLLVL.

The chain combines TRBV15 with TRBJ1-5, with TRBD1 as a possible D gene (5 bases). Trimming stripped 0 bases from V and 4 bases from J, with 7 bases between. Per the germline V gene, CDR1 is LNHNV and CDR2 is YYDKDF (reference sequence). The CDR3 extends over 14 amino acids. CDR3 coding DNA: TGTGCCACCAGCAGAGATGCAGGGAATCAGCCCCAGCATTTT. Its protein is CATSRDAGNQPQHF. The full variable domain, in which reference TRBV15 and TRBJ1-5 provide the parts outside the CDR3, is DAMVIQNPRYQVTQFGKPVTLSCSQTLNHNVMYWYQQKSSQAPKLLFHYYDKDFNNEADTPDNFQSRRPNTSFCFLDIRSPGLGDTAMYLCATSRDAGNQPQHFGDGTRLSIL.

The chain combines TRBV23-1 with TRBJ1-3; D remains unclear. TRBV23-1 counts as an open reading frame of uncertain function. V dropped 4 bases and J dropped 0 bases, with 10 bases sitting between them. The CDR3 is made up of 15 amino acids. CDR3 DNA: TGCGCCAGCAGTCCACCCCCGCGCTCTGGAAACACCATATATTTT. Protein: CASSPPPRSGNTIYF.

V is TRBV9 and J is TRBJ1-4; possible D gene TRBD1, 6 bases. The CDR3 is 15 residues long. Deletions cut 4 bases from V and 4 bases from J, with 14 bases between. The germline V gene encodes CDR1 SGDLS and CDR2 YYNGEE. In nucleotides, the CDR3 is TGTGCCAGCAGCCCCAGGGGATGGGGTAATGAAAAACTGTTTTTT. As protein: CASSPRGWGNEKLFF.

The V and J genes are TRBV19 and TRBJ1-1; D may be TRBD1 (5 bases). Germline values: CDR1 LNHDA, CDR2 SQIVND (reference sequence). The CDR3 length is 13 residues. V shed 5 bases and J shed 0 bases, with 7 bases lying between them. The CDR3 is CASSVGVNTEAFF. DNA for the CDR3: TGTGCCAGTAGTGTAGGGGTGAACACTGAAGCTTTCTTT.